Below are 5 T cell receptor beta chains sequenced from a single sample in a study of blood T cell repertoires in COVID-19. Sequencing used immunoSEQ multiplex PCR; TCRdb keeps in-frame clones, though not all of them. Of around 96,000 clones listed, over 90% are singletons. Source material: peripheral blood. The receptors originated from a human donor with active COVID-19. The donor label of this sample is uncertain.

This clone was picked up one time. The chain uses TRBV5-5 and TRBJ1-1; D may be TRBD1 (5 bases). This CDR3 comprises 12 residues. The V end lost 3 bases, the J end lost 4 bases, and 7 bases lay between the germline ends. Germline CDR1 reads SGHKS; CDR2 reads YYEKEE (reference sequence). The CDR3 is CASSSQVTEAFF. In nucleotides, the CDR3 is TGTGCCAGCAGCTCACAGGTCACTGAAGCTTTCTTT.

The CDR3 is CASSDNSYTDTQYF. The CDR3 bases are TGTGCCAGCAGTGACAACTCATACACAGATACGCAGTATTTT. The rearrangement links TRBV2 to TRBJ2-3, with D unclear. The CDR3 runs to 14 residues. Germline V gene sequence: CDR1 SNHLY, CDR2 FYNNEI. Trimming stripped 3 bases from V and 2 bases from J, with 9 bases between.

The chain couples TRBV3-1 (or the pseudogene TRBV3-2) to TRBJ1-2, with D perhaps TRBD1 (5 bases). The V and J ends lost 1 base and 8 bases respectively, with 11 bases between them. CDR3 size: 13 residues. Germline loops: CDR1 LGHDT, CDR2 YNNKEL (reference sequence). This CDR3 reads CASSQVPGRGYTF. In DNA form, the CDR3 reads TGTGCCAGCAGCCAAGTTCCAGGGCGGGGCTACACCTTC.

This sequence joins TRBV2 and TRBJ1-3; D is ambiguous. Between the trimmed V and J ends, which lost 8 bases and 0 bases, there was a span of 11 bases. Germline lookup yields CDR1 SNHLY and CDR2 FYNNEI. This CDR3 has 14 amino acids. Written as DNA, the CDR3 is TGTGCCAGCGCCCAGGAAATCTCTGGAAACACCATATATTTT. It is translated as CASAQEISGNTIYF.

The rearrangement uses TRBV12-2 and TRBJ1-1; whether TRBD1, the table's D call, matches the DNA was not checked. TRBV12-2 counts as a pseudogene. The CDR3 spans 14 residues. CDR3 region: CASRFGTGFPEAFF. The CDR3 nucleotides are TGTGCAAGTCGCTTCGGGACAGGGTTCCCTGAAGCTTTCTTT.